What follows are 4 T cell receptor beta chains derived from one specimen sequenced in a study of blood T cell repertoires in COVID-19. Method: immunoSEQ multiplex PCR; TCRdb's copy keeps in-frame clones and lacks some. The repertoire holds about 200,000 clones, with around nine tenths as singletons. The sample consisted of peripheral blood. These receptors were collected from a man over 45 with COVID-19, enrolled during active disease.

The J gene is TRBJ1-1, the V gene TRBV2; D not certain. Germline loops: CDR1 SNHLY, CDR2 FYNNEI. V shed 8 bases and J shed 1 base, with 11 bases lying between them. The CDR3 totals 13 residues. As DNA, the CDR3 is TGTGCCAGCTTTGGGCCCCGGAACACTGAAGCTTTCTTT. This gives the protein CASFGPRNTEAFF.

V is TRBV10-3 and J is TRBJ2-5, with 9 positions matching TRBD1. After removal of 1 base from V and 2 bases from J, the junction contained 5 bases not matched to a gene. The germline CDR1 and CDR2 sequences are ENHRY and SYGVKD. CDR3 length: 16 amino acids. CDR3 sequence: CAISEFGTGIQETQYF. In nucleotides, the CDR3 is TGTGCCATCAGTGAGTTCGGGACAGGGATTCAAGAGACCCAGTACTTC.

This clone has more than one count but fewer than ten. The chain recombines TRBV7-3 with TRBJ1-1; 9 positions match TRBD1. The trim removed 3 bases at V and 1 base at J, leaving 0 bases unmatched. Germline lookup yields CDR1 SGHTA and CDR2 FQGTGA. The CDR3 contains 14 residues. The CDR3 protein is CASSLTGGNTEAFF. CDR3 nucleotide sequence: TGTGCCAGCAGCTTGACAGGGGGGAACACTGAAGCTTTCTTT.

V and J are TRBV11-3 and TRBJ2-3, with 8 bases fitting TRBD2. Per the germline V gene, CDR1 is SGHNT and CDR2 is YENEEA. The V gene end was trimmed by 1 base and the J gene end by 4 bases; junction bases not matched to a gene: 1. The CDR3 extends over 14 amino acids. The CDR3 coding sequence is TGTGCCAGCAGCTTAGGGACTAGCCCAGATACGCAGTATTTT. Protein sequence: CASSLGTSPDTQYF.